Listed below are T cell receptor beta chains from one sample, sequenced in a study of shared T cell receptors in the human thymus. The method was immunoSEQ multiplex PCR; TCRdb's version includes in-frame clones alone and lacks a portion of them. This repertoire shows around 340,000 clones, 95% found once; its top ten account for around 0.019%. The sequencing sample was made of thymocytes. All receptors come from a human donor. Each CDR3 is given with its conserved first and last residue. Fields, in order: J gene, V gene, clone size, D gene, CDR3 DNA, CDR3 protein. D genes are given only for firm matches. Clone size is shown for a subset of rows, as once, few, many or a class of expanded clone.

j_call: TRBJ2-3
v_call: TRBV7-7
clone_size: .
d_call: TRBD2
cdr3_nt: TGTGCCAGCAGCACCCGACTAGCGTGGTGCACAGATACGCAGTATTTT
cdr3_aa: CASSTRLAWCTDTQYF

j_call: TRBJ2-3
v_call: TRBV27
clone_size: .
d_call: TRBD2
cdr3_nt: TGTGCCAGCAGTTTACGGGCGGGAGGGTCCACAGATACGCAGTATTTT
cdr3_aa: CASSLRAGGSTDTQYF

j_call: TRBJ2-1
v_call: TRBV7-9
clone_size: .
d_call: TRBD2
cdr3_nt: TGTGCCAGCAGGGGACGGCTGACTAGCGGGATATACAATGAGCAGTTCTTC
cdr3_aa: CASRGRLTSGIYNEQFF

j_call: TRBJ1-2
v_call: TRBV6-5
clone_size: .
d_call: TRBD1
cdr3_nt: TGTGCCAGCAGTCCACCCATTAGCAGGGGGCAACGCTACACCTTC
cdr3_aa: CASSPPISRGQRYTF

j_call: TRBJ2-1
v_call: TRBV30
clone_size: .
d_call: TRBD2
cdr3_nt: TGTGCCTGGAGCCGACTAGCCGCAAGCTCCTACAATGAGCAGTTCTTC
cdr3_aa: CAWSRLAASSYNEQFF

j_call: TRBJ2-7
v_call: TRBV29-1
clone_size: .
d_call: TRBD1
cdr3_nt: TGCAGCGTGGAACAGGGGGGAGCCTACGAGCAGTACTTC
cdr3_aa: CSVEQGGAYEQYF

j_call: TRBJ1-1
v_call: TRBV4-3
clone_size: .
d_call: .
cdr3_nt: TGCGCCAGCATAGGCGTCACTGAAGCTTTCTTT
cdr3_aa: CASIGVTEAFF

j_call: TRBJ1-5
v_call: TRBV7-9
clone_size: .
d_call: .
cdr3_nt: TGTGCCAGCAGCTTAGTTAGCAATCAGCCCCAGCATTTT
cdr3_aa: CASSLVSNQPQHF

j_call: TRBJ2-1
v_call: TRBV15
clone_size: .
d_call: TRBD2
cdr3_nt: TGTGCCACCAGCCCCGGGACTAGCGGGAGGGCCATCTTAAATGAGCAGTTCTTC
cdr3_aa: CATSPGTSGRAILNEQFF

j_call: TRBJ2-1
v_call: TRBV11-3
clone_size: .
d_call: .
cdr3_nt: TGTGCCAGCAGCTTGACCAATGAGCAGTTCTTC
cdr3_aa: CASSLTNEQFF

j_call: TRBJ1-2
v_call: TRBV7-2
clone_size: .
d_call: .
cdr3_nt: TGTGCCAGCAGCTCCACAGGCCCCCTGGGCTACACCTTC
cdr3_aa: CASSSTGPLGYTF

j_call: TRBJ2-3
v_call: TRBV6-6
clone_size: .
d_call: .
cdr3_nt: TGTGCCAGCAGCCCCCGGGGTAGCGGCACAGATACGCAGTATTTT
cdr3_aa: CASSPRGSGTDTQYF

j_call: TRBJ1-5
v_call: TRBV5-8
clone_size: once
d_call: .
cdr3_nt: TGTGCCAGCAGCTTGTCTCCCGACAATCAGCCCCAGCATTTT
cdr3_aa: CASSLSPDNQPQHF

j_call: TRBJ2-2
v_call: TRBV28
clone_size: .
d_call: TRBD2
cdr3_nt: TGTGCCAGCAGTTCGACTAGCGGGACATTCAAACCGAGAACGAACACCGGGGAGCTGTTTTTT
cdr3_aa: CASSSTSGTFKPRTNTGELFF

j_call: TRBJ2-7
v_call: TRBV6-5
clone_size: .
d_call: TRBD1
cdr3_nt: TGTGCCAGCAGTTACCTGGACAGGGCCTACGAGCAGTACTTC
cdr3_aa: CASSYLDRAYEQYF

j_call: TRBJ2-1
v_call: TRBV7-8
clone_size: .
d_call: .
cdr3_nt: TGTGCCAGCAGCTTCGGGGACGTCGGGACCCAGTACAATGAGCAGTTCTTC
cdr3_aa: CASSFGDVGTQYNEQFF

j_call: TRBJ2-1
v_call: TRBV5-5
clone_size: .
d_call: TRBD1
cdr3_nt: TGTGCCAGCAGCTTGGCCCCCGGGACAGGGAGGAATGAGCAGTTCTTC
cdr3_aa: CASSLAPGTGRNEQFF

j_call: TRBJ2-1
v_call: TRBV27
clone_size: .
d_call: TRBD2
cdr3_nt: TGTGCCAGCAGTTTAGCAGGGCGGGGGACCTCAAATGAGCAGTTCTTC
cdr3_aa: CASSLAGRGTSNEQFF

j_call: TRBJ2-7
v_call: TRBV4-1
clone_size: few
d_call: .
cdr3_nt: TGCGCCAGCAGCCACGCGGCTAGCCCGCTCGAGCAGTACTTC
cdr3_aa: CASSHAASPLEQYF

j_call: TRBJ2-7
v_call: TRBV19
clone_size: .
d_call: TRBD2
cdr3_nt: TGTGCCAACTCTACCCAAGGACTAGCGGGAGCGGTTTGTTGTGACTCCGAGCAGTACTTC
cdr3_aa: CANSTQGLAGAVCCDSEQYF

j_call: TRBJ2-7
v_call: TRBV27
clone_size: once
d_call: TRBD1
cdr3_nt: TGTGCCAGCAGTTTATCTCAATCAAAGGGACAGAGCTCCTACGAGCAGTACTTC
cdr3_aa: CASSLSQSKGQSSYEQYF

j_call: TRBJ1-1
v_call: TRBV19
clone_size: .
d_call: .
cdr3_nt: TGTGCCAGTAGTGATTTTGACGGGCCTCGACACACTGAAGCTTTCTTT
cdr3_aa: CASSDFDGPRHTEAFF

j_call: TRBJ1-3
v_call: TRBV6-5
clone_size: .
d_call: .
cdr3_nt: TGTGCCAGCAGTTACAGGGGATCGGGAAACACCATATATTTT
cdr3_aa: CASSYRGSGNTIYF

j_call: TRBJ2-2
v_call: TRBV5-1
clone_size: .
d_call: .
cdr3_nt: TGCGCCAGCAGCAAGGGGCCCCGGCATGGAGGGGGCGACACCGGGGAGCTGTTTTTT
cdr3_aa: CASSKGPRHGGGDTGELFF

j_call: TRBJ2-1
v_call: TRBV6-4
clone_size: .
d_call: TRBD2
cdr3_nt: TGTGCCAGCAGCCACTCCCCTACCGGGACTAGGATTCCCTACAATGAGCAGTTCTTC
cdr3_aa: CASSHSPTGTRIPYNEQFF

j_call: TRBJ2-1
v_call: TRBV28
clone_size: .
d_call: TRBD2
cdr3_nt: TGTGCCAGCAGGGGGGGGACTAGCGGGCCTTACAATGAGCAGTTCTTC
cdr3_aa: CASRGGTSGPYNEQFF

j_call: TRBJ2-4
v_call: TRBV4-2
clone_size: .
d_call: .
cdr3_nt: TGTGCCAGCAGTGTGAGGGATATGGGTCTGGCCAAAAACATTCAGTACTTC
cdr3_aa: CASSVRDMGLAKNIQYF

j_call: TRBJ2-1
v_call: TRBV4-2
clone_size: .
d_call: TRBD2
cdr3_nt: TGTGCCAGCAGCCAAAGACTAGCTTACCACAATGAGCAGTTCTTC
cdr3_aa: CASSQRLAYHNEQFF

j_call: TRBJ2-6
v_call: TRBV27
clone_size: .
d_call: TRBD2
cdr3_nt: TGTGCCAGCAGACTACTAGCGGGAGCGGGAGGGGCCAACGTCCTGACTTTC
cdr3_aa: CASRLLAGAGGANVLTF